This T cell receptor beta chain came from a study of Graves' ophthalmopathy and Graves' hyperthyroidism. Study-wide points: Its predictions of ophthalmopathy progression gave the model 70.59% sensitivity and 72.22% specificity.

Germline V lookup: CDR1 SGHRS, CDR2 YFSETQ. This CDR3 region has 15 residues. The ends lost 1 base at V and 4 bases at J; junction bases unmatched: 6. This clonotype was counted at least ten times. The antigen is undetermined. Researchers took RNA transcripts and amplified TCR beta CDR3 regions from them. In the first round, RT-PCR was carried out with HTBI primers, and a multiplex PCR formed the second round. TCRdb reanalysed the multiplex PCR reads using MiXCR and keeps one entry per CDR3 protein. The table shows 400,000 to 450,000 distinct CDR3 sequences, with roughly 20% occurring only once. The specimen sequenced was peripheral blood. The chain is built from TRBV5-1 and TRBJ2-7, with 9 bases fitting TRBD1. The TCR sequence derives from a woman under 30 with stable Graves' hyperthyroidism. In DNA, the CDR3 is TGCGCCAGCAGCTTGTTACAGGGGGCGTCGTACGAGCAGTACTTC. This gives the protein CASSLLQGASYEQYF.